These 13 T cell receptor beta chains share one sample of origin, sequenced in a study of blood T cell repertoires in COVID-19. The method was immunoSEQ multiplex PCR; TCRdb's version includes in-frame clones alone and lacks a portion of them. The sample shows over 120,000 clones, roughly four fifths of them seen only once. The material sequenced was peripheral blood. Every receptor here comes from a woman between 55 and 75 years old with acute or convalescent COVID-19.

V usage is TRBV5-1 and J usage is TRBJ2-1, with 7 bases lining up with TRBD1. Trimming at V came to 4 bases and at J to 0 bases, leaving 13 bases not matched to a gene. The CDR3 loop spans 18 amino acids. Germline assignment: CDR1 SGHRS and CDR2 YFSETQ. The CDR3 nucleotides read TGCGCCAGCAGCCCCCACGACCGACAGGGCTTCTCCTACAATGAGCAGTTCTTC. Protein: CASSPHDRQGFSYNEQFF.

The chain links TRBV24-1 to TRBJ2-2; D gene ambiguous. The germline CDR1 and CDR2 sequences are KGHDR and SFDVKD. The ends were cut back, 5 bases at V and 0 bases at J, with 6 bases in the middle. CDR3 size: 14 residues. Written as DNA, the CDR3 is TGTGCCACCAGTGCGTCTGCGAACACCGGGGAGCTGTTTTTT. It is translated as CATSASANTGELFF.

This clone has just one count. The chain is built from TRBV25-1 and TRBJ1-2; D may be TRBD1 (6 bases). The CDR3 is 15 residues long. The V end was cut by 10 bases, the J end by 3 bases, with 21 bases between. CDR1 MGHDK and CDR2 SYGVNS come from the germline V gene. The CDR3 reads CATSGFGQLDYGYTF. The CDR3 DNA is TGTGCCACCTCTGGATTTGGACAGTTGGACTATGGCTACACCTTC.

The J gene is TRBJ1-2, the V gene TRBV30; D possibly corresponds to TRBD1 (5 bases). Trimming removed 4 bases at V and 4 bases at J, with 22 bases between. From germline, CDR1 is GTSNPN and CDR2 SVGIG (reference sequence). The CDR3 consists of 16 residues. This chain's CDR3 is CAWTNPRWGRLYGYTF. In nucleotides, the CDR3 is TGTGCCTGGACCAACCCAAGGTGGGGCAGACTCTATGGCTACACCTTC.

This sequence joins TRBV5-1 and TRBJ1-1; D call uncertain. Germline V lookup: CDR1 SGHRS, CDR2 YFSETQ. The CDR3 loop spans 11 amino acids. V lost 3 bases, J lost 10 bases, and 10 bases lay in between. For the CDR3, the DNA is TGCGCCAGCAGCTCTAATTCGCGAGCTTTCTTT. It specifies CASSSNSRAFF.

The V gene is TRBV27, the J gene TRBJ2-1; 8 nucleotides align to TRBD2. The CDR3 is made up of 18 amino acids. Germline V gene sequence: CDR1 MNHEY, CDR2 SMNVEV (reference sequence). The V and J ends lost 8 bases and 1 base, in that order; junction bases with no gene match: 16. The CDR3 nucleotides read TGTGCCAGCGGCGAGTTATCGGGACTAGTGTTGTCCTACAATGAGCAGTTCTTC. Protein product: CASGELSGLVLSYNEQFF.

Points on this clone: Other DNA sequences of this sample code for an identical CDR3. The chain has TRBV30 and TRBJ1-2; possible D gene TRBD1, 5 bases. Between the trimmed V and J ends, which lost 3 bases and 8 bases, there was a span of 7 bases. Germline V gene sequence: CDR1 GTSNPN, CDR2 SVGIG (reference sequence). CDR3 length: 10 amino acids. CDR3 DNA sequence: TGTGCCTGGAGAAGGGGCGGCTACACCTTC. It codes for CAWRRGGYTF.

This clone has more than one count but fewer than ten. The chain links TRBV19 to TRBJ1-2; D is undetermined. Deletions cut 3 bases from V and 4 bases from J, with 6 bases between. CDR1 LNHDA and CDR2 SQIVND come from the germline V gene (reference sequence). The CDR3 runs 12 residues. The CDR3, as DNA: TGTGCCAGTAGTATTTACGGCTATGGCTACACCTTC. Translated, it gives CASSIYGYGYTF.

This chain connects TRBV27 to TRBJ2-2, with a tentative D call TRBD2 (6 bases). Trimming removed 4 bases from V and 2 bases from J, with 20 bases in between. The CDR3 totals 18 residues. Germline CDR1 MNHEY, CDR2 SMNVEV (reference sequence). The CDR3 region is CASSSRLGGRNNTGELFF. CDR3 nucleotide sequence: TGTGCCAGCAGTTCACGACTCGGAGGGAGGAACAACACCGGGGAGCTGTTTTTT.

This chain links TRBV28 with TRBJ1-5; a possible D gene is TRBD1 (6 bases). CDR3 size: 14 residues. The germline CDR1 and CDR2 sequences are MDHEN and SYDVKM. The V end was cut by 5 bases, the J end by 6 bases, with 14 bases between. The CDR3 loop is CASSTGGSGQPQHF. CDR3 in DNA: TGTGCCAGCAGTACGGGGGGCTCCGGTCAGCCCCAGCATTTT. Looking up the rest from reference TRBV28 and TRBJ1-5 gives the full variable domain: DVKVTQSSRYLVKRTGEKVFLECVQDMDHENMFWYRQDPGLGLRLIYFSYDVKMKEKGDIPEGYSVSREKKERFSLILESASTNQTSMYLCASSTGGSGQPQHFGDGTRLSIL.

CDR3 residues: CATSRGVRTGDIYGYTF. The CDR3 DNA reads TGTGCCACCAGCAGGGGAGTAAGGACAGGGGATATCTATGGCTACACCTTC. This rearrangement joins TRBV15 to TRBJ1-2, with 9 bases identical to TRBD1. This CDR3 contains 17 residues. The trim removed 3 bases at V and 4 bases at J, leaving 12 bases unmatched. The germline gives CDR1 LNHNV, CDR2 YYDKDF (reference sequence).

V gene TRBV5-1 combines with J gene TRBJ2-1; D is perhaps TRBD2 (6 bases). This CDR3 spans 16 amino acids. The V and J ends lost 2 bases and 3 bases respectively, with 15 bases between them. Germline CDR1 SGHRS, CDR2 YFSETQ. CDR3 in amino acids: CASSFLAQGGYNEQFF. In DNA form, the CDR3 reads TGCGCCAGCAGCTTCCTAGCGCAGGGTGGCTACAATGAGCAGTTCTTC.

The chain carries TRBV28 and TRBJ2-1; 9 positions agree with TRBD2. CDR3 length equals 18 residues. V lost 3 bases, J lost 5 bases, and 14 bases stayed unmatched. Per germline, CDR1 MDHEN and CDR2 SYDVKM. This CDR3 is CASSLALSGRRRDNEQFF. As DNA, the CDR3 is TGTGCCAGCAGTTTGGCCCTGAGCGGGAGGAGGAGGGACAATGAGCAGTTCTTC. Full variable domain (outside the CDR3, taken from reference TRBV28 and TRBJ2-1): DVKVTQSSRYLVKRTGEKVFLECVQDMDHENMFWYRQDPGLGLRLIYFSYDVKMKEKGDIPEGYSVSREKKERFSLILESASTNQTSMYLCASSLALSGRRRDNEQFFGPGTRLTVL.